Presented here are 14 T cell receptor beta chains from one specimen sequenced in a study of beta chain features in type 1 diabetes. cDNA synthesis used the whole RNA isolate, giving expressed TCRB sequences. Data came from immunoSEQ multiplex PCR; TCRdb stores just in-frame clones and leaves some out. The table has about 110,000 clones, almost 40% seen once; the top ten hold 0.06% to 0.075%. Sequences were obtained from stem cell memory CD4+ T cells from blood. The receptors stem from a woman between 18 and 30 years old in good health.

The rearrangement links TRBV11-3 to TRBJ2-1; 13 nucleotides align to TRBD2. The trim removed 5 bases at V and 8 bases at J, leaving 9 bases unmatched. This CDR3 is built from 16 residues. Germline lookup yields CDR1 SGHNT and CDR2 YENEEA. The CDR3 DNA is TGTGCCAGCAGCGAAGGGACTAGCGGGATCAGCGATGAGCAGTTCTTC. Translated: CASSEGTSGISDEQFF.

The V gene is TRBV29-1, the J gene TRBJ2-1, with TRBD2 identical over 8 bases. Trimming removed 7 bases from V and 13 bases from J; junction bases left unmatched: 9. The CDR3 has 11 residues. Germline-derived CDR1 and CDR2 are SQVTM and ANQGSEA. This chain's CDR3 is CSGARGGGQFF. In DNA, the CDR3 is TGCAGCGGCGCTCGGGGGGGAGGACAGTTCTTC.

This chain's CDR3 is CASSASGSAKGSYEQYF. DNA for the CDR3: TGTGCCAGCAGCGCTAGCGGGAGCGCGAAAGGCTCCTACGAGCAGTACTTC. This rearrangement joins TRBV9 to TRBJ2-7; 10 bases align to TRBD2. The CDR3 extends over 17 amino acids. J was trimmed by 0 bases and V by 3 bases; bases with no gene match: 9. The germline V gene has CDR1 SGDLS and CDR2 YYNGEE.

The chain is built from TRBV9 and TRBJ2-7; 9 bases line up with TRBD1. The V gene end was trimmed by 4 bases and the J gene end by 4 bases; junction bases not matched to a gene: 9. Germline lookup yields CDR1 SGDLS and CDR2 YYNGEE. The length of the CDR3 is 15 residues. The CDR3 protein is CASSNTGTGFYEQYF. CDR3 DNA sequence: TGTGCCAGCAGCAATACCGGGACAGGGTTTTACGAGCAGTACTTC.

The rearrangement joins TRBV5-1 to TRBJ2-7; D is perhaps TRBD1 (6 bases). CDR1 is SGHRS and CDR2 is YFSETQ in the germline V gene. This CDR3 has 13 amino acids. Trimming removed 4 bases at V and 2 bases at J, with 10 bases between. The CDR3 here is CASSQGLTYEQYF. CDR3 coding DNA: TGCGCCAGCAGCCAGGGGTTGACCTACGAGCAGTACTTC.

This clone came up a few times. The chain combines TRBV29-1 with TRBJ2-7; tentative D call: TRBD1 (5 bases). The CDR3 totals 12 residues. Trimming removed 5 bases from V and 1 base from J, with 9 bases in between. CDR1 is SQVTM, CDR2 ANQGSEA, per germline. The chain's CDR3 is CSVTDRSYEQYF. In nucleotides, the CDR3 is TGCAGCGTTACAGACAGATCCTACGAGCAGTACTTC.

CDR3 sequence (DNA): TGTGCCATCAGTGACCGACTCCACAATCAGCCCCAGCATTTT. The encoded protein is CAISDRLHNQPQHF. The rearrangement uses TRBV10-3 and TRBJ1-5; D remains unclear. V dropped 3 bases and J dropped 3 bases, with 9 bases sitting between them. Germline CDR1 reads ENHRY; CDR2 reads SYGVKD. The CDR3 contains 14 residues.

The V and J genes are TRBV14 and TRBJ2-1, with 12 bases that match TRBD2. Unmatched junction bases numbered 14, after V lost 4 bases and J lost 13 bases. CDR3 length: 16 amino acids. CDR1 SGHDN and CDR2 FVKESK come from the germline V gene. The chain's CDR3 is CASSRGLAGPQGPQFF. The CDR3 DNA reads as TGTGCCAGCAGCCGCGGACTAGCGGGACCCCAAGGGCCCCAGTTCTTC.

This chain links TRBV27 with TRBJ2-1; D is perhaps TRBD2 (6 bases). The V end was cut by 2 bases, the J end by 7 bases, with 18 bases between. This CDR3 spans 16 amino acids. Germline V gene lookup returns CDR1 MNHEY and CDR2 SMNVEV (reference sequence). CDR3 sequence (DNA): TGTGCCAGCAGTTTAGGTGTTCTAGCGCCGCATAATGAGCAGTTCTTC. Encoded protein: CASSLGVLAPHNEQFF.

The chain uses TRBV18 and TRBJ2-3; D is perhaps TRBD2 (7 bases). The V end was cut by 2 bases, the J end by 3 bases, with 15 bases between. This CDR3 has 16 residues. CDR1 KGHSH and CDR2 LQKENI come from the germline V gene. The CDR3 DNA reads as TGTGCCAGCTCACCATCGGGCGGGGGCGAAACAGATACGCAGTATTTT. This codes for CASSPSGGGETDTQYF. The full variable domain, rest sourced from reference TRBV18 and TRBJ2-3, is NAGVMQNPRHLVRRRGQEARLRCSPMKGHSHVYWYRQLPEEGLKFMVYLQKENIIDESGMPKERFSAEFPKEGPSILRIQQVVRGDSAAYFCASSPSGGGETDTQYFGPGTRLTVL.

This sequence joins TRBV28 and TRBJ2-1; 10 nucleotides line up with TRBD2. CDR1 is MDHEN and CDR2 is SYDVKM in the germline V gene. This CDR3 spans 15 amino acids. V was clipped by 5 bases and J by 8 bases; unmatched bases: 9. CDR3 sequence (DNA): TGTGCCAGCAGTCCCGGGGTAGCGGGAGGTTATGAGCAGTTCTTC. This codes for CASSPGVAGGYEQFF.

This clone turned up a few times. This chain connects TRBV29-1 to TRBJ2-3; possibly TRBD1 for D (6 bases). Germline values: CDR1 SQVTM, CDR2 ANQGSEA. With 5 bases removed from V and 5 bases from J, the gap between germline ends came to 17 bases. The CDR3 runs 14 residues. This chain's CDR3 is CSVIVGRGGDTQYF. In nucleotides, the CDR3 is TGCAGCGTTATAGTGGGACGAGGGGGAGATACGCAGTATTTT.

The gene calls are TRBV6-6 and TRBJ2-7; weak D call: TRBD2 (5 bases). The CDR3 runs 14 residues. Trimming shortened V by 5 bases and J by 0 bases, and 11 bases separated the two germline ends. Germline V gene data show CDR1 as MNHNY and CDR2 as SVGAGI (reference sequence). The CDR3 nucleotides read TGTGCCAGCAGTAGGGAGTGGAGCTCCTACGAGCAGTACTTC. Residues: CASSREWSSYEQYF.

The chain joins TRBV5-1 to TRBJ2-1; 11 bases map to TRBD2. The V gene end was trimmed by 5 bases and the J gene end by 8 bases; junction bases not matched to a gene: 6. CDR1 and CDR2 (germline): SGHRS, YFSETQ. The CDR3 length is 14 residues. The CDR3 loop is CASRWTSGSDEQFF. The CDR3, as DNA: TGCGCCAGCAGGTGGACTAGCGGGTCCGATGAGCAGTTCTTC.